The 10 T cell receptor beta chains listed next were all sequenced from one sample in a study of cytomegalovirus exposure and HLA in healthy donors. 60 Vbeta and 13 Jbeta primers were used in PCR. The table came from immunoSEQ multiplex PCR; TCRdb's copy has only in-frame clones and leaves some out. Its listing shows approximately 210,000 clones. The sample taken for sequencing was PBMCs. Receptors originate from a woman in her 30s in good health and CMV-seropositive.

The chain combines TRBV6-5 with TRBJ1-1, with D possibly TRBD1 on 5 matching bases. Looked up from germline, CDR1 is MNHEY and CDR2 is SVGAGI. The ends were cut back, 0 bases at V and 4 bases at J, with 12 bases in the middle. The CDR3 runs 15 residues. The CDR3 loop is CASSYSGTYGTEAFF. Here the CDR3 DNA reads TGTGCCAGCAGTTACTCTGGGACTTATGGCACTGAAGCTTTCTTT.

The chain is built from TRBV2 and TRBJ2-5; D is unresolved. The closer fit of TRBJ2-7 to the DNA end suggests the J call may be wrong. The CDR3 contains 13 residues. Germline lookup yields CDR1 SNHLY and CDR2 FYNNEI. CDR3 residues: CASSEKSSYEQYF. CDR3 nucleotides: TGTGCCAGCAGTGAAAAGAGCTCCTACGAGCAGTACTTC.

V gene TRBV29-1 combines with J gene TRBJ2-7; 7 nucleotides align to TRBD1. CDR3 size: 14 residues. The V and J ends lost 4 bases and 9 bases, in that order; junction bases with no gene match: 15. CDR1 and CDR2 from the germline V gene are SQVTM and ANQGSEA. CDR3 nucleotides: TGCAGCGTTGCAAAACAAGGAGCAGGGGGTATGCAGTACTTC. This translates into CSVAKQGAGGMQYF.

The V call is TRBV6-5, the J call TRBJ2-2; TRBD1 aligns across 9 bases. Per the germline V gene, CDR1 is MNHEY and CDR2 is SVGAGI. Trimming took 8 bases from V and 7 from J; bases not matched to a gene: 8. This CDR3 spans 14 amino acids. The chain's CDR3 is CASGRDRAYGELFF. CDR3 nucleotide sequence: TGTGCCAGCGGCCGGGACAGGGCGTACGGGGAGCTGTTTTTT.

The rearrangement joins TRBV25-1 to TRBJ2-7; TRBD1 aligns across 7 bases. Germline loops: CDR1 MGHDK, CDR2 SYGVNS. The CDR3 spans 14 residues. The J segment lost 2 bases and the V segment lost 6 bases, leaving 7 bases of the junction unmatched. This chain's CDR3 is CASSRGKPPYEQYF. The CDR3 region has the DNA TGTGCCAGCAGCAGGGGGAAGCCACCCTACGAGCAGTACTTC.

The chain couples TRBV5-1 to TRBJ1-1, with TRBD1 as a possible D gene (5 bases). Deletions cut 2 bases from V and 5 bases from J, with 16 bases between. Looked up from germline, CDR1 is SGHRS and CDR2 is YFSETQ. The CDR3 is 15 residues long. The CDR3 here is CASSFDTTERTEAFF. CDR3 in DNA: TGCGCCAGCAGCTTTGATACGACAGAGAGGACTGAAGCTTTCTTT.

The CDR3 loop is CASSQAGTSGGPSYEQYF. CDR3 in DNA: TGTGCCAGCAGCCAAGCCGGGACTAGCGGGGGGCCCTCCTACGAGCAGTACTTC. The rearrangement uses TRBV4-2 and TRBJ2-7; 15 bases match TRBD2. The germline V gene has CDR1 LGHNA and CDR2 YNFKEQ. The CDR3 spans 18 residues. V gave up 1 base and J gave up 0 bases; unmatched junction bases: 4.

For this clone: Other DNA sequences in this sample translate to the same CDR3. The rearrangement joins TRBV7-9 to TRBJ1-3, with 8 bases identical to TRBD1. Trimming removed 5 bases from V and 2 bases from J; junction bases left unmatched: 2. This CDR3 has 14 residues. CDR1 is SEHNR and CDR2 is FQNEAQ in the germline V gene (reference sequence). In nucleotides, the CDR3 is TGTGCCAGCAGCCCGACAGGGGCTGGAAACACCATATATTTT. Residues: CASSPTGAGNTIYF.

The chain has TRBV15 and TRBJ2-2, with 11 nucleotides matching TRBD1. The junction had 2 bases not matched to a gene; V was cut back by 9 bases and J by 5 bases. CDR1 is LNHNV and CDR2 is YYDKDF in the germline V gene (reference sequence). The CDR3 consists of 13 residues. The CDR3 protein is CATGQGGTGELFF. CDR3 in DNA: TGTGCCACGGGACAGGGGGGAACCGGGGAGCTGTTTTTT.

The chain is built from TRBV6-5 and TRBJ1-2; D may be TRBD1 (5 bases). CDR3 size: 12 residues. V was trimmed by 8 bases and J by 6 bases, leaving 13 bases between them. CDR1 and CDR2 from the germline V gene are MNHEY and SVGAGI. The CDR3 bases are TGTGCCAGCCGTTCAGGGAAGAATGGCTACACCTTC. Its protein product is CASRSGKNGYTF.